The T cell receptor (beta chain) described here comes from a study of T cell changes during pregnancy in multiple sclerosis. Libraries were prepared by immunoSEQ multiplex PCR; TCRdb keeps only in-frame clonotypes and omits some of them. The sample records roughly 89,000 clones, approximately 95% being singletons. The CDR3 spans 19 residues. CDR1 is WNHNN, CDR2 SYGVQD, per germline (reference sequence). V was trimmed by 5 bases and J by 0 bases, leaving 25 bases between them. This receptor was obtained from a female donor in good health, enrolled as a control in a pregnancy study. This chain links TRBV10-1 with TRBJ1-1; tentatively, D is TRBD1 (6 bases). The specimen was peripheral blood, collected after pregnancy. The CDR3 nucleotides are TGCGCCAGCAGTCAAGGGGGTAGAAGTGTTTATGCCATGAACACTGAAGCTTTCTTT. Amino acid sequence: CASSQGGRSVYAMNTEAFF.